The 21 T cell receptor beta chains below come from one sample, sequenced in a study of T cell responses to AZD1222 COVID-19 vaccine. This table comes from immunoSEQ multiplex PCR, and its TCRdb copy is limited to in-frame clones, with some not included. The repertoire holds 85,000 to 100,000 clones, less than 90% seen once, with around 3.9% in the top ten. Source: peripheral blood, taken on day 0 of AZD1222 vaccination. The receptors were gathered from an adult in good health.

The genes are TRBV3-1 (or the pseudogene TRBV3-2) and TRBJ2-7; maybe TRBD1 (6 bases). V dropped 0 bases and J dropped 3 bases, with 12 bases sitting between them. The CDR3 length is 15 residues. The V gene's germline CDR1 is LGHDT and CDR2 YNNKEL (reference sequence). CDR3 sequence (DNA): TGTGCCAGCAGCCAAGATCTTCGACAGGACTACGAGCAGTACTTC. Protein product: CASSQDLRQDYEQYF.

The genes are TRBV19 and TRBJ1-4; D unresolved. The CDR3 is made up of 10 amino acids. The V gene lost 10 bases and the J gene lost 8 bases, with 8 bases spanning the gap. Germline V gives CDR1 LNHDA, CDR2 SQIVND (reference sequence). CDR3 sequence: CATLGEKLFF. In DNA form, the CDR3 reads TGTGCCACACTTGGGGAAAAACTGTTTTTT.

The chain has TRBV24-1 and TRBJ1-4; 10 bases agree with TRBD1. Germline CDR1 is KGHDR and CDR2 is SFDVKD. J gave up 11 bases and V 4 bases, and 9 bases lay outside the gene matches. The CDR3 consists of 15 residues. The chain's CDR3 is CATSDLDRGRGKLFF. CDR3 bases: TGTGCCACCAGTGACCTCGACAGGGGGCGCGGGAAACTGTTTTTT.

V usage is TRBV6-5 and J usage is TRBJ2-7; D is uncertain. Trimming took 2 bases from V and 1 from J, leaving 9 bases between them. This CDR3 contains 14 residues. CDR1 is MNHEY, CDR2 SVGAGI, per germline. CDR3 sequence (DNA): TGTGCCAGCAGTTACGTGGAGACATCCTACGAGCAGTACTTC. The encoded protein is CASSYVETSYEQYF.

This rearrangement joins TRBV7-9 to TRBJ2-7; 7 bases match TRBD2. Germline V gene lookup returns CDR1 SEHNR and CDR2 FQNEAQ (reference sequence). The CDR3 extends over 16 amino acids. The J segment lost 2 bases and the V segment lost 1 base, leaving 8 bases of the junction unmatched. In nucleotides, the CDR3 is TGTGCCAGCAGCTTAGAGTATAGCGGGCGCCCCTACGAGCAGTACTTC. Amino acid sequence: CASSLEYSGRPYEQYF. The variable domain in full, completed from reference TRBV7-9 and TRBJ2-7, reads DTGVSQNPRHKITKRGQNVTFRCDPISEHNRLYWYRQTLGQGPEFLTYFQNEAQLEKSRLLSDRFSAERPKGSFSTLEIQRTEQGDSAMYLCASSLEYSGRPYEQYFGPGTRLTVT.

The chain has TRBV18 and TRBJ2-1; 7 bases match TRBD1. Germline assignment: CDR1 KGHSH and CDR2 LQKENI. This CDR3 region has 15 residues. J gave up 5 bases and V 2 bases, and 6 bases lay outside the gene matches. The CDR3 sequence is CASSPTRGQNNEQFF. CDR3 DNA: TGTGCCAGCTCACCAACGAGGGGGCAGAACAATGAGCAGTTCTTC.

V usage is TRBV19 and J usage is TRBJ1-1; weak D call: TRBD1 (5 bases). V was shortened by 3 bases and J by 7 bases, with 12 bases between the two germline ends. CDR3 length: 13 residues. Germline lookup yields CDR1 LNHDA and CDR2 SQIVND (reference sequence). Written as DNA, the CDR3 is TGTGCCAGTAGTATGGGGCAGAGTTATGAAGCTTTCTTT. Translated, it gives CASSMGQSYEAFF.

The chain recombines TRBV3-1 (or the pseudogene TRBV3-2) with TRBJ2-1, with TRBD2 identical over 8 bases. Germline CDR1 and CDR2: LGHDT and YNNKEL (reference sequence). J gave up 4 bases and V 3 bases, and 8 bases lay outside the gene matches. The CDR3 is 16 amino acids. The CDR3 sequence: CASSQVAGPLYNEQFF. Here the CDR3 DNA reads TGTGCCAGCAGCCAGGTAGCGGGGCCTTTATACAATGAGCAGTTCTTC.

The V call is TRBV6-6, the J call TRBJ2-2; D ambiguous. This CDR3 has 13 amino acids. Germline values: CDR1 MNHNY, CDR2 SVGAGI (reference sequence). Trimming pared 6 bases from V and 0 bases from J, leaving 5 bases between. The CDR3 is CASRGSNTGELFF. The CDR3 region has the DNA TGTGCCAGCAGGGGATCGAACACCGGGGAGCTGTTTTTT.

This chain uses TRBV12-3 or TRBV12-4 with TRBJ1-5; D gene unclear. The CDR3 is 13 residues long. The ends were cut back, 3 bases at V and 0 bases at J, with 3 bases in the middle. The CDR3 region has the DNA TGTGCCAGCAGTTTGGCTAGCAATCAGCCCCAGCATTTT. Translating it yields CASSLASNQPQHF.

The gene calls are TRBV27 and TRBJ1-2, with 7 bases lining up with TRBD1. After removal of 2 bases from V and 5 bases from J, the junction contained 5 bases not matched to a gene. CDR1 and CDR2 (germline): MNHEY, SMNVEV (reference sequence). The CDR3 consists of 14 residues. As DNA, the CDR3 is TGTGCCAGCAGTTTAGACAGGGTCGGGTATGGCTACACCTTC. Protein sequence: CASSLDRVGYGYTF.

This clone appeared a single time. The chain joins TRBV10-3 to TRBJ2-3, with 8 nucleotides matching TRBD2. V dropped 0 bases and J dropped 2; count of bases not matched to a gene: 7. The CDR3 has 17 amino acids. CDR1 is ENHRY, CDR2 SYGVKD, per germline. CDR3 nucleotides: TGTGCCATCAGTGAGTCGGGATCGGGGGGGGCCACAGATACGCAGTATTTT. This codes for CAISESGSGGATDTQYF.

The chain recombines TRBV3-1 (or the pseudogene TRBV3-2) with TRBJ2-3; TRBD2 agrees at 12 bases. CDR1 is LGHDT and CDR2 is YNNKEL in the germline V gene (reference sequence). V gave up 2 bases and J gave up 3 bases; unmatched junction bases: 9. This CDR3 contains 18 residues. CDR3 in amino acids: CASSQPTGTSGRTDTQYF. The CDR3, as DNA: TGTGCCAGCAGCCAACCGACCGGGACTAGCGGGCGAACAGATACGCAGTATTTT.

The chain carries TRBV6-5 and TRBJ2-3; D is unresolved. In germline, CDR1 is MNHEY, CDR2 SVGAGI. This CDR3 comprises 13 residues. The V gene lost 6 bases and the J gene lost 2 bases, with 9 bases spanning the gap. In nucleotides, the CDR3 is TGTGCCAGCAGATCGCCGGACACAGATACGCAGTATTTT. Its translation is CASRSPDTDTQYF.

The chain uses TRBV19 and TRBJ1-1; a possible D gene is TRBD1 (6 bases). Germline V gene lookup returns CDR1 LNHDA and CDR2 SQIVND (reference sequence). V lost 10 bases, J lost 0 bases, and 15 bases lay in between. This CDR3 is built from 14 residues. Written as DNA, the CDR3 is TGTGCCACTTTGGGGGGCATTATGAACACTGAAGCTTTCTTT. Translation gives CATLGGIMNTEAFF.

The chain couples TRBV5-1 to TRBJ1-2; 12 bases match TRBD1. This CDR3 is 15 amino acids long. V dropped 7 bases and J dropped 5; count of bases not matched to a gene: 9. CDR1 and CDR2 (germline): SGHRS, YFSETQ. CDR3 nucleotide sequence: TGCGCCAGCGGACCGGGACAGGGGGCCCTTTATGGCTACACCTTC. Amino acids: CASGPGQGALYGYTF.

The CDR3 DNA sequence: TGTGCCAGTAGTATATCAGGACAGGGGACGACAGATACGCAGTATTTT. Amino acid sequence: CASSISGQGTTDTQYF. This sequence joins TRBV19 and TRBJ2-3; TRBD1 matches 9 bases. Germline CDR1 is LNHDA and CDR2 is SQIVND (reference sequence). The V segment lost 2 bases and the J segment 3 bases; nucleotides outside the gene matches: 6. This CDR3 is built from 16 residues.

This sequence joins TRBV7-9 and TRBJ1-2; D may be TRBD1 (6 bases). Germline CDR1 reads SEHNR; CDR2 reads FQNEAQ (reference sequence). This CDR3 is 14 amino acids long. V was cut by 6 bases and J by 8 bases, with 19 bases left in between. CDR3 in DNA: TGTGCCAGCAGTCCAGGGGTCCCCCGCAGGGGCTACACCTTC. Translating gives CASSPGVPRRGYTF. The full variable domain, completed using reference TRBV7-9 and TRBJ1-2, is DTGVSQNPRHKITKRGQNVTFRCDPISEHNRLYWYRQTLGQGPEFLTYFQNEAQLEKSRLLSDRFSAERPKGSFSTLEIQRTEQGDSAMYLCASSPGVPRRGYTFGSGTRLTVV.

This clone was detected ten times or more. The chain combines TRBV5-1 with TRBJ1-1; 10 nucleotides align to TRBD1. V lost 5 bases and J lost 5; bases outside the gene matches: 6. The CDR3 covers 14 residues. Germline CDR1 reads SGHRS; CDR2 reads YFSETQ. The CDR3 sequence is CASRYGTGVTEAFF. The CDR3 DNA follows: TGCGCCAGCAGATACGGGACAGGGGTTACTGAAGCTTTCTTT.

In this sample, this clone turned up once. The chain recombines TRBV5-4 with TRBJ2-3, with TRBD2 matching over 11 bases. The CDR3 covers 16 residues. V lost 5 bases, J lost 4 bases, and 9 bases stayed unmatched. Germline-derived CDR1 and CDR2 are SGHNT and YYREEE (reference sequence). The CDR3 is CASSYTSGGGSDTQYF. DNA of the CDR3: TGTGCCAGCAGTTATACTAGCGGGGGAGGATCAGATACGCAGTATTTT. The full variable domain, in which reference TRBV5-4 and TRBJ2-3 provide the parts outside the CDR3, is ETGVTQSPTHLIKTRGQQVTLRCSSQSGHNTVSWYQQALGQGPQFIFQYYREEENGRGNFPPRFSGLQFPNYSSELNVNALELDDSALYLCASSYTSGGGSDTQYFGPGTRLTVL.

This clone was counted a few times. The chain carries TRBV6-5 and TRBJ1-4, with a possible D match to TRBD1 (6 bases). Germline V gives CDR1 MNHEY, CDR2 SVGAGI. Trimming pared 5 bases from V and 10 bases from J, leaving 17 bases between. The CDR3 consists of 14 residues. CDR3 region: CASSLAGAGGKLFF. The CDR3 DNA reads TGTGCCAGCAGTCTGGCAGGGGCAGGTGGAAAACTGTTTTTT.